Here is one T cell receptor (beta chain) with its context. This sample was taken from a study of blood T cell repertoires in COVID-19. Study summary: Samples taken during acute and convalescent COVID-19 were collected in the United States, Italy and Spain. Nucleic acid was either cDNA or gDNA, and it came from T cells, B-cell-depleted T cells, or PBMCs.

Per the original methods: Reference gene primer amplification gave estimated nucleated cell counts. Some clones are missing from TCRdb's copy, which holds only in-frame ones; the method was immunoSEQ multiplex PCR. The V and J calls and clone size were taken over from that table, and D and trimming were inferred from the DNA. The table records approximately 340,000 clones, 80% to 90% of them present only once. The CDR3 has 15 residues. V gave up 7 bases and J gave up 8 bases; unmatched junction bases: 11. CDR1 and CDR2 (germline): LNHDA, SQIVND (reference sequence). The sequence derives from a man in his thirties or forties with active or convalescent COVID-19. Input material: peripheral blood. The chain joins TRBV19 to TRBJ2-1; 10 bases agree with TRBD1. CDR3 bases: TGTGCCAGTAAACATGGTGACAGGGGGCAGTATGAGCAGTTCTTC. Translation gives CASKHGDRGQYEQFF.